The T cell receptor beta chain under discussion was sequenced for a study of blood T cells in healthy people across ages. On the study more broadly: Template switching caught about one barcoded beta molecule for each two T cells.

Each sample yielded at least 6 million isolated PBMCs. General study findings and limits: Per million T cells, the diversity of TCR beta decreased roughly linearly as age advanced.

The germline V gene has CDR1 LGHNA and CDR2 YNFKEQ. The V and J ends lost 1 base and 2 bases respectively, with 17 bases between them. The CDR3 totals 17 residues. Note on this clonotype: The target antigen is unknown.

Primers used in a second PCR of roughly 6 to 11 cycles were a sample-barcoded 5' primer and a J-beta primer mix. No fewer than 3 million CDR3-containing paired-end reads came from each sample. Via MiXCR, TCRdb re-called the 5' RACE reads, giving one row per CDR3 protein. The table lists roughly 900,000 distinct CDR3 sequences, 45% to 50% of them singletons, with roughly 13% in the top ten. The clonotype was recovered from a man aged 25-40 years in good health. Material for sequencing was blood. V is TRBV4-2 and J is TRBJ2-5, with D unresolved. Written as DNA, the CDR3 is TGTGCCAGCAGCCAAGTCGACACAAGTGTCGCACAAGAGACCCAGTACTTC. Protein: CASSQVDTSVAQETQYF.